The clone carrying this T cell receptor beta chain showed up many times. Its antigen is as yet unknown. It was RNA transcripts that yielded the amplified TCR beta CDR3 regions. HTBI primers drove first-round RT-PCR of the TCR CDR3. MiXCR was run by TCRdb on the multiplex PCR reads, yielding one entry per CDR3 protein. The sample comprises hundreds of thousands of distinct CDR3 sequences, more than 13% of which are singletons, and 25% to 30% rests with the top ten. Patients showing uncontrolled infection, other autoimmune disease, pregnancy or lactation were ineligible. The length of the CDR3 is 15 residues. V was trimmed by 0 bases and J by 2 bases, leaving 12 bases between them. Per germline, CDR1 SGHRS and CDR2 YFSETQ. This entry is derived from a study of T cells in Graves' hyperthyroidism and ophthalmopathy. Study results and caveats: Most thyroid clonotypes that were expanded above 0.001 also turned up in blood. Prediction of ophthalmopathy progression came a median roughly 6.6 months pre-onset. Ophthalmopathy stood apart from stable hyperthyroidism in a 13 V-J model.

The chain carries TRBV5-1 and TRBJ2-7; D remains unclear. This clonotype was obtained from a man aged 50-60 years with Graves' ophthalmopathy. Specimen: blood. DNA for the CDR3: TGCGCCAGCAGCTTGGACGGAACATTCCCCTACGAGCAGTACTTC. It is translated as CASSLDGTFPYEQYF.